A single TCR beta chain is shown here with its context. Its antigen remains unidentified. The sample originates from a study of post-analysis software for immune sequencing data. Study background: Recorded subtypes: relapsing-remitting, secondary progressive, progressive-relapsing; some patients unannotated.

The TCR beta cDNA libraries contained unique molecular identifiers. Out of 1 to 10 million T cells, about 460,000 cDNA molecules were generated. MiXCR, applied by TCRdb to the PCR reads, yields one record per CDR3 protein. The sample holds approximately 160,000 distinct CDR3 sequences, about 32% seen once. Trimming took 6 bases from V and 3 from J; bases not matched to a gene: 8. Per germline, CDR1 SGHRS and CDR2 YFSETQ. The length of the CDR3 is 14 residues. Study conclusions and caveats: The study found significantly lower normalized Chao1 diversity in multiple sclerosis patients than in controls. F measure clustering grouped samples strongly by preparation batch. TRBV segments more frequent in patients than in controls numbered roughly 5 and included TRBV5-6, TRBV5-1 and TRBV20-1.

The receptor comes from a girl between 10 and 17 years old with multiple sclerosis. Sequencing input: blood. V and J are TRBV5-1 and TRBJ1-1, with 7 bases aligning to TRBD1. This chain's CDR3 is CASTSGGGYTEAFF. The CDR3 region has the DNA TGCGCCAGCACCTCCGGAGGGGGCTACACTGAAGCTTTCTTT.